Each of the 21 T cell receptor beta chains below was sequenced from the same sample in a study of PD-1 blockade in classical Hodgkin lymphoma. Every single patient, without exception, relapsed after autologous stem cell transplantation, and brentuximab vedotin exposure varied. Produced via immunoSEQ multiplex PCR; TCRdb's table is partial and in-frame only. The sample contains about 22,000 clones, about 83% of which appear only once. Specimen: peripheral blood mononuclear cells (PBMCs), collected before the second cycle of nivolumab. The receptors were gathered from a human donor with classical Hodgkin lymphoma.

V and J are TRBV11-2 and TRBJ2-1; TRBD2 matches at 10 bases. CDR3 length equals 14 residues. With V trimmed by 5 bases and J by 4 bases, 2 bases remained unmatched. Germline CDR1 reads SGHAT; CDR2 reads FQNNGV. CDR3 DNA sequence: TGTGCCAGCAGCCTTAGCGGGAGGTACAATGAGCAGTTCTTC. Its translation: CASSLSGRYNEQFF. Using reference TRBV11-2 and TRBJ2-1 for the parts outside the CDR3, the full variable domain is EAGVAQSPRYKIIEKRQSVAFWCNPISGHATLYWYQQILGQGPKLLIQFQNNGVVDDSQLPKDRFSAERLKGVDSTLKIQPAKLEDSAVYLCASSLSGRYNEQFFGPGTRLTVL.

The CDR3 sequence is CASKSGQGSYEQYF. CDR3 DNA sequence: TGTGCCAGCAAATCCGGACAGGGTTCCTACGAGCAGTACTTC. The chain carries TRBV2 and TRBJ2-7; TRBD1 matches at 8 bases. V shed 7 bases and J 1 base; nucleotides not matched to a gene: 6. This CDR3 contains 14 residues. Germline values: CDR1 SNHLY, CDR2 FYNNEI.

This clone was counted a single time. The genes are TRBV27 and TRBJ2-3; D perhaps matches TRBD2 (6 bases). The CDR3 has 16 amino acids. Trimming pared 0 bases from V and 7 bases from J, leaving 17 bases between. Germline V gene data show CDR1 as MNHEY and CDR2 as SMNVEV (reference sequence). The DNA of the CDR3 is TGTGCCAGCAGTTTATCGGGGGTAGCGGCCCTCTATACGCAGTATTTT. Amino acids: CASSLSGVAALYTQYF.

This chain links TRBV9 with TRBJ1-1, with TRBD1 identical over 7 bases. The J segment lost 8 bases and the V segment lost 0 bases, leaving 4 bases of the junction unmatched. CDR1 is SGDLS and CDR2 is YYNGEE in the germline V gene. The CDR3 has 13 residues. CDR3 sequence reads: CASSVDPTGEAFF. The CDR3 DNA sequence: TGTGCCAGCAGCGTAGATCCGACAGGGGAAGCTTTCTTT. The entire variable domain, with the rest obtained from reference TRBV9 and TRBJ1-1, is as follows: DSGVTQTPKHLITATGQRVTLRCSPRSGDLSVYWYQQSLDQGLQFLIQYYNGEERAKGNILERFSAQQFPDLHSELNLSSLELGDSALYFCASSVDPTGEAFFGQGTRLTVV.

This rearrangement joins TRBV5-4 to TRBJ2-5, with 7 positions matching TRBD2. The CDR3 covers 20 residues. After removal of 4 bases from V and 3 bases from J, the junction contained 24 bases not matched to a gene. Germline loops: CDR1 SGHNT, CDR2 YYREEE (reference sequence). CDR3 DNA sequence: TGTGCCAGCAGCGGAACTCCCATCCCGGGACCCGTCGCGGGGGAAGAGACCCAGTACTTC. This sequence encodes CASSGTPIPGPVAGEETQYF.

This clone has a single count. CDR3 DNA: TGTGCCAGCAGCTTAGATCTAACTAGCGGGAGGGGGGTGGTCGGTGAGCAGTTCTTC. This sequence encodes CASSLDLTSGRGVVGEQFF. V usage is TRBV11-3 and J usage is TRBJ2-1; 13 bases line up with TRBD2. Germline V gene data show CDR1 as SGHNT and CDR2 as YENEEA. J lost 9 bases, V lost 0 bases, and 14 bases had no gene match. This CDR3 contains 19 residues.

This clone was observed once. The chain recombines TRBV7-3 with TRBJ2-2; 7 nucleotides agree with TRBD1. The germline gives CDR1 SGHTA, CDR2 FQGTGA. V was pared by 3 bases and J by 5 bases, with 3 bases of the junction left unmatched. This CDR3 spans 14 amino acids. The CDR3 bases are TGTGCCAGCAGCTTGGGACAGCCAACCGGGGAGCTGTTTTTT. It encodes CASSLGQPTGELFF.

The J gene is TRBJ2-5, the V gene TRBV7-2; D gene ambiguous. CDR3 length: 15 amino acids. The germline V and J ends were trimmed by 1 base and 2 bases, with 11 bases remaining between them. Germline V lookup: CDR1 SGHTA, CDR2 FQGNSA. The CDR3 region is CASSLGSSLQETQYF. CDR3 sequence (DNA): TGTGCCAGCAGCTTAGGGAGTAGTTTACAAGAGACCCAGTACTTC.

The sample holds a few counts of this clone. The chain employs TRBV28 and TRBJ1-6; 7 bases line up with TRBD1. Germline V lookup: CDR1 MDHEN, CDR2 SYDVKM. The junction had 6 bases not matched to a gene; V was cut back by 5 bases and J by 5 bases. This CDR3 comprises 15 residues. CDR3 sequence: CASSDFGTDNSPLHF. The CDR3 nucleotides are TGTGCCAGCAGTGACTTTGGGACAGATAATTCACCCCTCCACTTT.

The rearrangement uses TRBV6-1 and TRBJ1-1, with 8 nucleotides matching TRBD1. The V segment lost 5 bases and the J segment 0 bases; nucleotides outside the gene matches: 2. The CDR3 runs to 14 residues. Germline V CDR1 and CDR2: MNHNS, SASEGT. In DNA form, the CDR3 reads TGTGCCAGCAGTCCGACAGGGGTGAACACTGAAGCTTTCTTT. Amino acids: CASSPTGVNTEAFF.

The chain has TRBV2 and TRBJ1-2; perhaps TRBD1 as D (5 bases). The germline V gene has CDR1 SNHLY and CDR2 FYNNEI. The CDR3 sequence is 15 residues long. The V end was cut by 4 bases, the J end by 1 base, with 13 bases between. CDR3 coding DNA: TGTGCCAGCAGTGCCTTGAGAGGGGTTAACTATGGCTACACCTTC. Translated: CASSALRGVNYGYTF. Complete variable domain (other parts from reference TRBV2 and TRBJ1-2): EPEVTQTPSHQVTQMGQEVILRCVPISNHLYFYWYRQILGQKVEFLVSFYNNEISEKSEIFDDQFSVERPDGSNFTLKIRSTKLEDSAMYFCASSALRGVNYGYTFGSGTRLTVV.

The V and J genes are TRBV28 and TRBJ2-7; maybe TRBD1 (6 bases). Trimming took off 1 base at V and 2 bases at J, with 18 bases between the two ends. The CDR3 contains 17 residues. Germline V lookup: CDR1 MDHEN, CDR2 SYDVKM. The DNA for the CDR3 is TGTGCCAGCAGTTTATTGGCTAAGACAGGAACTACCTACGAGCAGTACTTC. This sequence encodes CASSLLAKTGTTYEQYF.

This rearrangement joins TRBV5-1 to TRBJ2-7, with 11 bases aligning to TRBD2. The V gene's germline CDR1 is SGHRS and CDR2 YFSETQ. V was clipped by 4 bases and J by 3 bases; unmatched bases: 15. The CDR3 is 18 residues long. The CDR3 protein is CASSPSTSGNNYIYEQYF. CDR3 coding DNA: TGCGCCAGCAGCCCCTCGACTAGCGGGAATAATTATATCTACGAGCAGTACTTC.

This clone was seen a single time. The chain recombines TRBV27 with TRBJ2-5, with D perhaps given as TRBD1 or TRBD2 (5 bases each). V was shortened by 1 base and J by 1 base, with 7 bases between the two germline ends. This CDR3 region has 14 residues. Germline CDR1 MNHEY, CDR2 SMNVEV (reference sequence). This chain's CDR3 is CASSLLGPQETQYF. CDR3 nucleotide sequence: TGTGCCAGCAGTTTATTGGGACCCCAAGAGACCCAGTACTTC.

J is TRBJ2-2 and V is TRBV19; 9 nucleotides agree with TRBD1. The CDR3 is 15 residues long. V shed 6 bases and J 6 bases; nucleotides not matched to a gene: 8. Germline CDR1 and CDR2: LNHDA and SQIVND (reference sequence). CDR3: CASSLGQGNAGELFF. CDR3 DNA sequence: TGTGCCAGTAGCCTGGGACAGGGTAACGCCGGGGAGCTGTTTTTT. The full variable domain, completed using reference TRBV19 and TRBJ2-2, is DGGITQSPKYLFRKEGQNVTLSCEQNLNHDAMYWYRQDPGQGLRLIYYSQIVNDFQKGDIAEGYSVSREKKESFPLTVTSAQKNPTAFYLCASSLGQGNAGELFFGEGSRLTVL.

This clone has more than one count but fewer than ten. DNA for the CDR3: TGTGCCAGCAGTGAACAGCCCAACTATGGCTACACCTTC. This codes for CASSEQPNYGYTF. The gene calls are TRBV2 and TRBJ1-2; D uncertain. The CDR3 is made up of 13 amino acids. Trimming removed 2 bases from V and 2 bases from J, with 6 bases in between. CDR1 is SNHLY and CDR2 is FYNNEI in the germline V gene.

This rearrangement joins TRBV9 to TRBJ1-1; D remains unclear. CDR1 SGDLS and CDR2 YYNGEE come from the germline V gene. The CDR3 loop spans 15 amino acids. V lost 4 bases to trimming and J lost 0 bases, with 13 bases between them. The CDR3 reads CASSPTVGLNTEAFF. In nucleotides, the CDR3 is TGTGCCAGCAGCCCAACGGTCGGTCTGAACACTGAAGCTTTCTTT. The whole variable domain, filled in from reference TRBV9 and TRBJ1-1, reads DSGVTQTPKHLITATGQRVTLRCSPRSGDLSVYWYQQSLDQGLQFLIQYYNGEERAKGNILERFSAQQFPDLHSELNLSSLELGDSALYFCASSPTVGLNTEAFFGQGTRLTVV.

The chain is built from TRBV5-4 and TRBJ1-2, with D unclear. The CDR3 runs to 14 residues. Per the germline V gene, CDR1 is SGHNT and CDR2 is YYREEE (reference sequence). V was pared by 3 bases and J by 0 bases, with 9 bases between. The CDR3 DNA follows: TGTGCCAGCAGCTCCGGGGTGACTAACTATGGCTACACCTTC. It is translated as CASSSGVTNYGYTF.

This clone is a singleton in its sample. The chain is built from TRBV6-1 and TRBJ2-5, with a weak D call TRBD1 (6 bases). Germline lookup yields CDR1 MNHNS and CDR2 SASEGT. The CDR3 loop spans 13 amino acids. The ends were cut back, 7 bases at V and 2 bases at J, with 11 bases in the middle. The chain's CDR3 is CASTQDRQETQYF. The CDR3 nucleotides are TGTGCCAGCACCCAAGACAGGCAAGAGACCCAGTACTTC.

This clone was seen a single time. The chain joins TRBV27 to TRBJ2-1; the match to TRBD2 covers 10 bases. V lost 1 base, J lost 0 bases, and 6 bases stayed unmatched. The CDR3 consists of 18 residues. Germline-derived CDR1 and CDR2 are MNHEY and SMNVEV (reference sequence). DNA for the CDR3: TGTGCCAGCAGTTTATTCCCCCGACTAGCGGGCTCCTACAATGAGCAGTTCTTC. This sequence encodes CASSLFPRLAGSYNEQFF.

The chain joins TRBV5-6 to TRBJ2-1; TRBD1 matches 11 bases. This CDR3 has 14 residues. CDR1 SGHDT and CDR2 YYEEEE come from the germline V gene. V lost 4 bases and J lost 10; bases outside the gene matches: 7. CDR3 nucleotide sequence: TGTGCCAGCAGCCCCGGGACAGGGGGAGGAGAGCAGTTCTTC. Amino acids: CASSPGTGGGEQFF.